A selection of T cell receptor beta chains follows, all from one sample in a study of tumor-infiltrating lymphocytes in primary liver carcinoma. In TCRdb, the multiplex PCR reads were re-called with MiXCR into one record per CDR3 protein. Here the sample spans approximately 330,000 distinct CDR3 sequences, roughly two thirds being singletons. The sample was peripheral blood. The receptors shown here come from a man in his forties or fifties with primary liver carcinoma and hepatitis B virus infection. The CDR3 runs from the conserved cysteine through the conserved F or W. The order of the fields is J gene, V gene, clone size, D gene, CDR3 DNA, CDR3 protein. The D gene is left open where the match is weak. Clone size is given for some rows only: seen once, a few or many times, or a class if the clone is expanded.

TRBJ2-3,TRBV29-1,.,TRBD2,TGCAGCGCTGTGGGGGGGGATACGCAGTATTTT,CSAVGGDTQYF
TRBJ2-5,TRBV11-2,.,.,TGTGCCAGCAGTTTACAGGTGGCCCTGGAGACCCAGTACTTC,CASSLQVALETQYF
TRBJ2-2,TRBV6-5,many,.,TGTGCCAGCAGTTACTACCCCACCGGGGAGCTGTTTTTT,CASSYYPTGELFF
TRBJ1-2,TRBV30,.,.,TGTGCCTGGAGTACAGACGACTATGGCTATACCTTC,CAWSTDDYGYTF
TRBJ1-5,TRBV10-3,.,.,TGTGCCATCAGTGATCCCGGACTCATAAATCAGCCCCAGCATTTT,CAISDPGLINQPQHF
TRBJ2-4,TRBV6-5,many,.,TGTGCCAGCAAGTCCCTCGCCAAAAACATTCAGTACTTC,CASKSLAKNIQYF
TRBJ2-7,TRBV11-1,.,TRBD2,TGTGCCAGCAGTCAGAGCTGCGGACTAGGCGGCGAGCAGTACTTC,CASSQSCGLGGEQYF
TRBJ2-1,TRBV29-1,many,.,TGCAGCGTTGAAGAGGGGACCACCTACAATGAGCAGTTCTTC,CSVEEGTTYNEQFF
TRBJ2-6,TRBV12-3/TRBV12-4,many,.,TGTGCCAGCGCGACATCCTCCACCGTCCTGACTTTC,CASATSSTVLTF
TRBJ1-1,TRBV10-3,.,TRBD1,TGTGCCATCGCTTCCCGACAGGGCGAAACTGTAGCTTTCTTT,CAIASRQGETVAFF
TRBJ2-1,TRBV29-1,many,.,TGCAGCGCCAAAGTGGGGCGGGTTGAGCAGTTCTTC,CSAKVGRVEQFF
TRBJ2-5,TRBV11-1,.,.,TGCGCCAGCAGTAAACACCCCGGACTGCAAGAGACCCAGTACTTC,CASSKHPGLQETQYF
TRBJ2-2,TRBV11-2,.,.,TGTGTCAGCAGCACCCTGACAGGGAGGGTGAACACCGGGGAGCTGTTTTTT,CVSSTLTGRVNTGELFF
TRBJ2-7,TRBV6-1,many,TRBD1,TGTGCCAGCACCTGGGGACAGGGCGTCGAGCAGTACTTC,CASTWGQGVEQYF
TRBJ2-3,TRBV4-1,.,.,TGCGCCAGCAGCCAAGAGGGGGGCACAGGTACGCGGTATTTT,CASSQEGGTGTRYF
TRBJ1-2,TRBV6-1,.,.,TGTGCCAGCAGTGAAGCGCTCTTAGGCTACACCTTC,CASSEALLGYTF
TRBJ2-7,TRBV6-5,.,.,TGTGCCAGCAGTGAAACAGGGAACTACGAGCAGTACTTC,CASSETGNYEQYF
TRBJ2-1,TRBV11-2,.,TRBD2,TGTGCCAGCAGCTTGGGGACTAGGTTCTGTGAGTGGTTCTTC,CASSLGTRFCEWFF
TRBJ2-1,TRBV11-2,.,TRBD2,TGTGCCAGCAGCGTGGGACCAGCGGGAGCCCGATCCTACATTGAGCAGTTCTTC,CASSVGPAGARSYIEQFF
TRBJ2-7,TRBV13,.,.,TGTGCCAGTAGCCATCGCGACAGTGGACCCGAGCAGTACTTC,CASSHRDSGPEQYF
TRBJ2-1,TRBV7-9,.,.,TGTGCCAGCAGCTACAGGATAGGGGACCGGTACAATGAGCAGTTCTTC,CASSYRIGDRYNEQFF
TRBJ2-7,TRBV6-2/TRBV6-3,.,TRBD2,TGTGCCAGCGTTGATAGCGGGACCTCGGAGCAGTACTTC,CASVDSGTSEQYF
TRBJ1-4,TRBV11-2,.,.,TGTGTCAGCAGCTTAGTGGGCCTTTCGAAAAAACTGTTTTTT,CVSSLVGLSKKLFF
TRBJ2-3,TRBV10-1,.,TRBD2,TGCGCCAGCGGAGGACTAGAAGCGGGCAAAGATACGCAGTATTTT,CASGGLEAGKDTQYF
TRBJ2-7,TRBV6-5,.,.,TGTGTCAGCAGTCCGAATGGCGTTCCCTACGAGCGGTACTTC,CVSSPNGVPYERYF
TRBJ1-3,TRBV28,.,TRBD1,TGTGCCAGCAAGGGACAGCATGGAAACACCATATATTTT,CASKGQHGNTIYF
TRBJ1-5,TRBV11-2,.,.,TGTGCCAGCAGCTTGAGCCTGGATGGCAATCAGCCCCAGCATTTC,CASSLSLDGNQPQHF
TRBJ2-2,TRBV29-1,many,TRBD1,TGCAGCGTTGAAGGGGACAGGGGCACCGGGGAGCTGTTTTTT,CSVEGDRGTGELFF
TRBJ2-7,TRBV6-2/TRBV6-3,.,TRBD2,TGTGCCAGCAGTTACCCGACTAGCGGGAGAGGGGAGTACGAGCAGTACTTC,CASSYPTSGRGEYEQYF
TRBJ2-7,TRBV11-1,.,.,TGTGTCAGCATCCGGGACGGAGATAACTACGAGCAGTACTTC,CVSIRDGDNYEQYF
TRBJ2-5,TRBV11-2,.,.,TGTGCCAGCAACTTAGAAGGCCAGGAGACCCAGTACTTC,CASNLEGQETQYF
TRBJ1-1,TRBV11-2,.,.,TGTGCCAGCAGCCAAACCCGGGGGACTGAAGCTTTCTTT,CASSQTRGTEAFF
TRBJ2-7,TRBV29-1,many,.,TGCAGCGTTGTCACTGACTCCTACGAGCAGTACTTC,CSVVTDSYEQYF
TRBJ1-6,TRBV4-3,many,TRBD1,TGCGCCAGCAGCCAAGGGACAGGGGCCAGTTCACCCCTCCACTTT,CASSQGTGASSPLHF
TRBJ1-1,TRBV29-1,.,.,TGCAGCGTTGATGGACACCTGAACACTGAAGCTTACTTT,CSVDGHLNTEAYF
TRBJ2-7,TRBV6-6,once,.,TGTGCCAGCAGTTACTCTCGGACCAGGGGCCCCTACGAGCAGTACTTC,CASSYSRTRGPYEQYF
TRBJ2-3,TRBV7-9,.,.,TGTGCCAGCAGCACCCGTCAAGTACCCACAGATACGCAGTATTTT,CASSTRQVPTDTQYF
TRBJ2-7,TRBV11-3,.,.,TGTGCCAGCAGCTTATCAGGAGGGTGGATCTACGGGCAGTACTTC,CASSLSGGWIYGQYF
TRBJ1-5,TRBV12-3/TRBV12-4,once,TRBD1,TGTGCCAGCAGTTTGGACAGGGGGGGTCAGCCCCACCATTTT,CASSLDRGGQPHHF
TRBJ2-7,TRBV4-3,many,.,TGCGCCAGCAGCCAAGATACGGGCAGGGTGGGAGAGCAGTACTTC,CASSQDTGRVGEQYF
TRBJ2-1,TRBV6-2/TRBV6-3,.,TRBD2,TGTGCCAGCAGAAGCCCTAACGGGAGGGCTAACAATGAGCAGTTCTTC,CASRSPNGRANNEQFF
TRBJ1-3,TRBV6-5,.,.,TGCGCCAGCAGAGACGACCGTTACTCTGGAAACACCATATATTTT,CASRDDRYSGNTIYF
TRBJ2-7,TRBV12-3/TRBV12-4,many,TRBD1,TGTGCCAGCAGTCCCCCGGGACAGTGGGCCGAGCAGTACTTC,CASSPPGQWAEQYF
TRBJ1-2,TRBV4-1,.,.,TGCGCCAGCAACTCCCCGGAGAGGGGAATGAACTATGGCTACACCTTC,CASNSPERGMNYGYTF
TRBJ2-1,TRBV11-2,.,.,TGTGTCAGCAGCCCCTTGGGGGGATGGTCGGGACTCCGGGGGTTCTTC,CVSSPLGGWSGLRGFF
TRBJ1-2,TRBV21-1,.,.,TGTACCAGCAGCACAGAACCCGTAGGGGGCGCTTGTGGCTACACATTC,CTSSTEPVGGACGYTF
TRBJ2-1,TRBV19,.,TRBD1,TGTACCAGTAGTGTCCGGACAGGGGGTGATGAGCAGTTCTTC,CTSSVRTGGDEQFF
TRBJ2-6,TRBV11-3,.,.,TGTGCTAGCAGCTTAGGTACAGGATCTGGGGCTAACCTCCTGACTTTC,CASSLGTGSGANLLTF
TRBJ2-4,TRBV11-2,.,.,TGTGCCAGCAGCTTTGATCAGATAGATCCTCTAGCCAAAAACATTCAGTACTTT,CASSFDQIDPLAKNIQYF
TRBJ2-1,TRBV5-5,.,TRBD2,TGTGCCAGCAGCTTGGCGGCTAGCGGGAGCGTCCTCAATGAGCAGTTCTTC,CASSLAASGSVLNEQFF
TRBJ1-5,TRBV6-1,.,.,TGTGCCAGCAGTGAATTGGTCAGGGCGTATCAGCCCCAGCATTTT,CASSELVRAYQPQHF
TRBJ1-4,TRBV29-1,.,TRBD1,TGCAGCGCCCTGGACAGGGGGCTTTATCTGTTTTTT,CSALDRGLYLFF
TRBJ2-1,TRBV11-2,.,.,TGTGCCAGCAGCTTATATCGAGGTAGACCGGGTGAGCAGTCCTTC,CASSLYRGRPGEQSF
TRBJ1-5,TRBV6-1,few,.,TGTGCCTGCAGTGAGCGGCTGGGGGCAAGCAATCAGCCCCAGCATTTT,CACSERLGASNQPQHF
TRBJ2-7,TRBV5-1,few,.,TGCGCCAGCAGCCTCCCCTTGGGAGGGACAGGTGGTCCTCGGTCCTACGAGCAGTACTTC,CASSLPLGGTGGPRSYEQYF
TRBJ2-5,TRBV10-1,.,.,TGCGCCAGCCCCCCGGATCATGGGCTCCGGGAGACCCAGTACTTC,CASPPDHGLRETQYF
TRBJ1-5,TRBV6-6,.,.,TGTGTCAGCAGTGACGGGGATCAGCCCCAGCATTTT,CVSSDGDQPQHF
TRBJ2-1,TRBV4-3,.,.,TGCGCCAGCAGCCAAGAGGCCCGGGGGCGTGAGCGGTTCTTC,CASSQEARGRERFF
TRBJ2-1,TRBV4-1,.,.,TGCGCCAGCAGCCATGGGAGTGTGGTGAGCTCCTACAATGAGCAGTTCTTC,CASSHGSVVSSYNEQFF
TRBJ1-4,TRBV6-6,.,.,TGTGCCAGCAGTTGGGGTCTGGAAAAACTGTTTTTT,CASSWGLEKLFF